These 25 T cell receptor beta chains came from one sample sequenced in a study of chemoradiotherapy in HPV16-positive cancers. Repertoires were generated with immunoSEQ multiplex PCR, while TCRdb's copy carries only in-frame clones and drops some. The table includes some 30,000 clones, approximately 86% detected once. The material was blood, obtained from a patient who underwent chemoradiotherapy. The receptors shown here come from a human donor with HPV-associated anogenital cancer.

The chain carries TRBV2 and TRBJ1-5; 7 nucleotides match TRBD1. The germline V gene encodes CDR1 SNHLY and CDR2 FYNNEI. The CDR3 loop spans 13 amino acids. The ends lost 5 bases at V and 6 bases at J; junction bases unmatched: 4. CDR3 nucleotides: TGTGCCAGCAGTCGACAGGGAGGTCAGCCCCAGCATTTT. Encoded protein: CASSRQGGQPQHF.

The rearrangement joins TRBV7-2 to TRBJ2-7; 7 bases align to TRBD1. The CDR3 loop spans 16 amino acids. Germline values: CDR1 SGHTA, CDR2 FQGNSA. V lost 2 bases and J lost 2; bases outside the gene matches: 9. The CDR3 DNA reads as TGTGCCAGCAGCTTAATCCCAGGGACAGCCACCTACGAGCAGTACTTC. Its translation: CASSLIPGTATYEQYF.

This clone was observed once. This chain joins TRBV9 and TRBJ2-3; D uncertain. CDR1 and CDR2 from the germline V gene are SGDLS and YYNGEE. The CDR3 covers 16 residues. Trimming took off 0 bases at V and 3 bases at J, with 14 bases between the two ends. CDR3 in amino acids: CASSVAGQVVTDTQYF. CDR3 bases: TGTGCCAGCAGCGTAGCAGGCCAGGTGGTAACAGATACGCAGTATTTT.

This clone was detected only a few times. The V and J genes are TRBV9 and TRBJ1-5; possible D gene TRBD1, 6 bases. Germline V lookup: CDR1 SGDLS, CDR2 YYNGEE. Trimming pared 3 bases from V and 6 bases from J, leaving 16 bases between. The CDR3 length is 15 residues. The CDR3 loop reads CASSAATGPGQPQHF. CDR3 bases: TGTGCCAGCAGCGCCGCCACAGGGCCTGGTCAGCCCCAGCATTTT.

The J gene is TRBJ2-1, the V gene TRBV6-1; TRBD2 might be the D (7 bases). V was trimmed by 7 bases and J by 6 bases, leaving 16 bases between them. CDR1 is MNHNS and CDR2 is SASEGT in the germline V gene. This CDR3 region has 14 residues. This chain's CDR3 is CASNAGGQINEQFF. The CDR3 DNA sequence: TGTGCCAGCAACGCCGGGGGGCAGATCAATGAGCAGTTCTTC.

The chain couples TRBV9 to TRBJ2-5; D is unclear. Germline V gene data show CDR1 as SGDLS and CDR2 as YYNGEE. This CDR3 has 13 amino acids. The V end was cut by 4 bases, the J end by 1 base, with 8 bases between. The CDR3 coding sequence is TGTGCCAGCAGCTACGGATCCCAAGAGACCCAGTACTTC. Translation: CASSYGSQETQYF.

This chain links TRBV18 with TRBJ2-4, with a tentative D call TRBD1 (6 bases). Per germline, CDR1 KGHSH and CDR2 LQKENI. The CDR3 extends over 17 amino acids. V was shortened by 6 bases and J by 0 bases, with 18 bases between the two germline ends. CDR3 nucleotides: TGTGCCAGCTCCGAATTACAGGGTATCACAGCCAAAAACATTCAGTACTTC. It specifies CASSELQGITAKNIQYF.

The sample holds a few counts of this clone. The chain uses TRBV6-6 and TRBJ2-7; perhaps D is TRBD1 or TRBD2 (5 bases each). The germline CDR1 and CDR2 sequences are MNHNY and SVGAGI (reference sequence). CDR3 length: 13 amino acids. V lost 8 bases and J 4 bases, leaving 15 bases between the germline ends. The CDR3 reads CASVPGPGYEQYF. Here the CDR3 DNA reads TGTGCCAGCGTCCCGGGACCGGGGTACGAGCAGTACTTC.

This sequence joins TRBV10-3 and TRBJ2-7; 10 bases line up with TRBD2. The CDR3 length is 16 residues. The germline CDR1 and CDR2 sequences are ENHRY and SYGVKD. With V trimmed by 3 bases and J by 0 bases, 5 bases remained unmatched. This chain's CDR3 is CAISEAASGGSYEQYF. CDR3 bases: TGTGCCATCAGTGAAGCGGCTAGCGGGGGCTCCTACGAGCAGTACTTC.

V gene TRBV5-4 combines with J gene TRBJ2-7; the match to TRBD2 covers 7 bases. There are 14 residues in the CDR3. Trimming took 7 bases from V and 3 from J; bases not matched to a gene: 10. Germline V gives CDR1 SGHNT, CDR2 YYREEE (reference sequence). The CDR3 protein is CASGYGAGDYEQYF. CDR3 DNA: TGTGCCAGCGGATACGGGGCGGGGGACTACGAGCAGTACTTC.

This clone was recorded only once. Relative to the germline gene, one junction end is altered; a read error may explain this. The chain couples TRBV9 to TRBJ2-3; D unclear. The germline gives CDR1 SGDLS, CDR2 YYNGEE. This CDR3 has 15 residues. CDR3 nucleotide sequence: TGTGCCAGCAGCGTAGGGGGAAGTGGTACAGATACGCAATATTTT. Amino acids: CASSVGGSGTDTQYF. Complete variable domain (other parts from reference TRBV9 and TRBJ2-3): DSGVTQTPKHLITATGQRVTLRCSPRSGDLSVYWYQQSLDQGLQFLIQYYNGEERAKGNILERFSAQQFPDLHSELNLSSLELGDSALYFCASSVGGSGTDTQYFGPGTRLTVL.

This clone showed up just once. The gene calls are TRBV7-9 and TRBJ2-2; unclear D gene. This CDR3 region has 10 residues. In germline, CDR1 is SEHNR, CDR2 FQNEAQ (reference sequence). The V end was cut by 8 bases, the J end by 5 bases, with 3 bases between. The CDR3 nucleotides read TGTGCCAGCGGGACCGGGGAGCTGTTTTTT. It codes for CASGTGELFF.

This chain connects TRBV6-1 to TRBJ2-7, with 11 bases aligning to TRBD1. Germline CDR1 and CDR2: MNHNS and SASEGT. The CDR3 extends over 15 amino acids. Germline trimming cut 8 bases from V and 2 bases from J; bases unmatched to any gene: 8. The CDR3 spells CASYQGTGGAYEQYF. CDR3 in DNA: TGTGCCAGCTATCAAGGGACAGGGGGAGCCTACGAGCAGTACTTC.

This clone was seen once. The chain couples TRBV7-2 to TRBJ1-2; TRBD1 aligns across 10 bases. Trimming took 5 bases from V and 9 from J; bases not matched to a gene: 6. In germline, CDR1 is SGHTA, CDR2 FQGNSA. This CDR3 is built from 13 residues. The chain's CDR3 is CASSPDRGQSYTF. CDR3 bases: TGTGCCAGCAGCCCCGACAGGGGGCAGAGCTACACCTTC.

V gene TRBV10-3 combines with J gene TRBJ1-2; D remains ambiguous. This CDR3 has 13 residues. Germline-derived CDR1 and CDR2 are ENHRY and SYGVKD. Deletions cut 3 bases from V and 0 bases from J, with 5 bases between. The CDR3 loop is CAISENPNYGYTF. The DNA of the CDR3 is TGTGCCATCAGTGAAAATCCTAACTATGGCTACACCTTC.

In its sample, this clone was seen a few times. The rearrangement links TRBV6-5 to TRBJ2-7, with D unresolved. In germline, CDR1 is MNHEY, CDR2 SVGAGI. Deletions cut 5 bases from V and 2 bases from J, with 4 bases between. This CDR3 comprises 11 residues. The CDR3 reads CASSTTYEQYF. The CDR3, as DNA: TGTGCCAGCAGTACTACCTACGAGCAGTACTTC.

The V gene is TRBV11-3, the J gene TRBJ1-1; D might be TRBD1 (5 bases). Germline lookup yields CDR1 SGHNT and CDR2 YENEEA. The germline V and J ends were trimmed by 1 base and 1 base, with 7 bases remaining between them. This CDR3 contains 14 residues. CDR3 DNA: TGTGCCAGCAGCTTAGGCGGGACGAACACTGAAGCTTTCTTT. Its translation: CASSLGGTNTEAFF. The whole variable domain, filled in from reference TRBV11-3 and TRBJ1-1, reads EAGVVQSPRYKIIEKKQPVAFWCNPISGHNTLYWYLQNLGQGPELLIRYENEEAVDDSQLPKDRFSAERLKGVDSTLKIQPAELGDSAVYLCASSLGGTNTEAFFGQGTRLTVV.

This sequence joins TRBV5-1 and TRBJ2-2; 11 bases align to TRBD2. V trimming: 2 bases; J trimming: 5 bases; junction bases outside the gene matches: 5. CDR3 size: 16 residues. Germline-derived CDR1 and CDR2 are SGHRS and YFSETQ. The CDR3: CASSFSGGAETGELFF. The CDR3 coding sequence is TGCGCCAGCAGCTTTAGCGGGGGGGCCGAGACCGGGGAGCTGTTTTTT.

This clone was counted once. J is TRBJ1-4 and V is TRBV9; 8 bases are shared with TRBD1. V shed 3 bases and J 6 bases; nucleotides not matched to a gene: 7. The CDR3 extends over 15 amino acids. Germline lookup yields CDR1 SGDLS and CDR2 YYNGEE. CDR3 loop: CASSASAGGYEKLFF. In nucleotides, the CDR3 is TGTGCCAGCAGCGCGTCGGCAGGGGGCTATGAAAAACTGTTTTTT.

In this sample, this clone turned up once. V usage is TRBV14 and J usage is TRBJ2-4; the match to TRBD1 covers 8 bases. Germline V gene sequence: CDR1 SGHDN, CDR2 FVKESK. The CDR3 is 17 amino acids. After removal of 0 bases from V and 9 bases from J, the junction contained 13 bases not matched to a gene. The CDR3 coding sequence is TGTGCCAGCAGCCAAGATACCCACCGACAGGGGTTCGCCATTCAGTACTTC. Residues: CASSQDTHRQGFAIQYF.

The chain links TRBV9 to TRBJ1-6; TRBD1 matches 8 bases. The junction had 4 bases not matched to a gene; V was cut back by 10 bases and J by 7 bases. Per germline, CDR1 SGDLS and CDR2 YYNGEE. There are 12 residues in the CDR3. This chain's CDR3 is CASGQENSPLHF. The CDR3 DNA reads TGTGCCTCGGGACAGGAGAATTCACCCCTCCACTTT.

In this sample, this clone turned up once. The CDR3 is CATGTAQEQYF. The CDR3 DNA is TGTGCCACAGGGACCGCTCAGGAGCAGTACTTC. The chain has TRBV7-2 and TRBJ2-7; D tentatively reads TRBD1 or TRBD2 (5 bases each). This CDR3 has 11 residues. From germline, CDR1 is SGHTA and CDR2 FQGNSA. V lost 10 bases and J lost 7, with 14 bases in between.

The chain carries TRBV27 and TRBJ2-3; D may correspond to TRBD1 or TRBD2 (5 bases each). Deletions cut 3 bases from V and 5 bases from J, with 12 bases between. CDR1 and CDR2 (germline): MNHEY, SMNVEV (reference sequence). The CDR3 has 14 amino acids. CDR3 coding DNA: TGTGCCAGCAGTTTCGAAGGGGCGGGAGATACGCAGTATTTT. This encodes CASSFEGAGDTQYF.

V and J are TRBV9 and TRBJ1-4; a possible D gene is TRBD1 (6 bases). Germline values: CDR1 SGDLS, CDR2 YYNGEE. CDR3 length: 14 residues. V was pared by 2 bases and J by 5 bases, with 10 bases between. CDR3 loop: CASSVQGNNEKLFF. The CDR3 bases are TGTGCCAGCAGCGTCCAGGGGAACAATGAAAAACTGTTTTTT.

This clone was seen more than once but under ten times. The chain employs TRBV6-4 and TRBJ2-3, with D possibly being TRBD2 (5 bases). CDR3 length: 15 amino acids. The germline V and J ends were trimmed by 2 bases and 2 bases, with 11 bases remaining between them. Germline CDR1 reads MRHNA; CDR2 reads SNTAGT. The CDR3 reads CASSDAVGDTDTQYF. Written as DNA, the CDR3 is TGTGCCAGCAGTGACGCTGTCGGGGACACAGATACGCAGTATTTT.